The source of this T cell receptor (beta chain) is a study of T cell responses to AZD1222 COVID-19 vaccine (dated by TCRdb to the early 2020s). Looking at the study overall: AZD1222 recipients with second doses at about 4 weeks or about 12 weeks were pooled, because spike-specific TCR depth and breadth did not differ between schedules. A total of 230 to 250 trial participants underwent TCR sequencing, of whom roughly 210 received two doses of AZD1222 and about 25 received two doses of the MenACWY control vaccine. Enrollment into the trials was organized by age into subgroups of 18-55, 56-69 and 70-plus years, and those subgroups contained roughly 150, 30 and 60 TCR-sequenced participants, respectively. On the study overall, not on this receptor specifically: Conclusions about previously exposed vaccinees are limited because only 5 or 6 AZD1222 recipients were SARS-CoV-2 seropositive at baseline. In the small 56-69-year group, the increase in depth fell short of significance, most likely because of low power. Nearly half of unique spike-specific TCRs reportedly recognized epitopes outside regions mutated in the B.1.351 and B.1.1.7 variants. Participants were mostly white British and included more females than males, and it was suggested by the authors that clonal diversity may have been underestimated. No day 14 peak-response samples were available, so repertoires were characterized only after the peak T cell response. The whole spike protein was spanned by vaccine-associated CD4 TCRs, and dominant responses were seen in regions 160-218 and 743-854. Spike-specific TCR breadth and depth rose significantly after two AZD1222 doses compared with day 0 and with MenACWY recipients.

Based on the germline V gene, the CDR1 and CDR2 sequences are WSHSY and SAAADI. From V the trimming removes 2 bases and from J it removes 6 bases, while the gene matches leave 6 bases of the junction unaccounted for. The CDR3 runs 15 amino acids, cysteine and phenylalanine included. Solely the CDR3 DNA is kept, with 45 bases framed from the first base. The CDR3 regions of human TCRbeta chains were analyzed by immunosequencing. The paper's data handling went like this. Repertoire TCRs were matched against a reference library of SARS-CoV-2-specific TCRs generated with the MIRA antigen-specificity platform. Breadth meant the fraction of unique TCRs that were SARS-CoV-2-associated, whereas depth meant the fraction of total T cells that were SARS-CoV-2-associated. Each spike-specific TCR was assigned to its reactive spike region and to a CD4 or CD8 class using the MIRA data. Log10-transformed breadth and depth values were compared by one-way ANOVA with Sidak's multiple comparisons tests. In its TCRdb copy, this immuneACCESS table keeps in-frame sequences only and misses some clones. Where compared with another copy, unresolved V genes explain less than half of these, and the others have no known cause. The DNA was the basis for D and trimming; V, J and clone size are from that table. A total of tens of thousands of clones appear in this sample, roughly 90% of them only once. Roughly 5.6% of the sample comes from the top ten.

In the case of this clone: Its cognate antigen has yet to be identified. The input lacks base qualities; no much larger clone sits a single base away. Other DNA sequences within the sample encode an identical CDR3.

Explained via the paper, the time point label denotes: baseline before first vaccination. Vaccinee samples were obtained from the UK trials COV001 and COV002, which included a single-blind randomized controlled phase 2/3 trial of AZD1222 (ChAdOx1 nCoV-19) in healthy adults. For TCRbeta chain sequencing, PBMC samples from trial participants were taken at day 0 and at day 28 after the second dose. The chain uses TRBV10-2 and TRBJ2-3, with TRBD2 matching 9 junction bases. The clonotype was recovered from an adult in good health. This sample comprised peripheral blood, obtained on day 0 of AZD1222 vaccination. Read as DNA, the sequence is TGCGCCAGCAGTGAGAGGCGGGGGGGTGAGGATACGCAGTATTTT. This yields the protein CASSERRGGEDTQYF.